This entry lists 17 T cell receptor beta chains sequenced from one sample in a study of blood T cell repertoires in COVID-19. Produced via immunoSEQ multiplex PCR; TCRdb's table is partial and in-frame only. The table lists about 98,000 clones, approximately 86% of them singletons. Sequencing was done on a sample of peripheral blood. All receptors derive from a man aged 70-80 years with active or convalescent COVID-19.

About this clone: At the DNA level, this CDR3 is encoded by other sequences in the same sample as well. The chain is built from TRBV19 and TRBJ2-5; 10 positions agree with TRBD2. The CDR3 is made up of 16 amino acids. Germline V lookup: CDR1 LNHDA, CDR2 SQIVND (reference sequence). Trimming took 5 bases from V and 1 from J; bases not matched to a gene: 7. Here the CDR3 reads CASSPSSGGPQETQYF. CDR3 nucleotide sequence: TGTGCCAGTAGTCCGTCTAGCGGGGGCCCCCAAGAGACCCAGTACTTC. The full variable domain, completed using reference TRBV19 and TRBJ2-5, is DGGITQSPKYLFRKEGQNVTLSCEQNLNHDAMYWYRQDPGQGLRLIYYSQIVNDFQKGDIAEGYSVSREKKESFPLTVTSAQKNPTAFYLCASSPSSGGPQETQYFGPGTRLLVL.

The J gene is TRBJ1-2, the V gene TRBV3-1 (or the pseudogene TRBV3-2), with TRBD1 identical over 10 bases. The CDR3 length is 13 residues. V was pared by 5 bases and J by 7 bases, with 4 bases of the junction left unmatched. Germline CDR1 LGHDT, CDR2 YNNKEL (reference sequence). The CDR3 region is CASSFRDRGGYTF. The DNA for the CDR3 is TGTGCCAGCAGCTTTCGGGACAGGGGTGGCTACACCTTC.

This rearrangement joins TRBV30 to TRBJ2-3, with D possibly being TRBD1 (5 bases). V was cut by 0 bases and J by 1 base, with 5 bases left in between. Germline CDR1 GTSNPN, CDR2 SVGIG (reference sequence). The CDR3 length is 13 residues. For the CDR3, the DNA is TGTGCCTGGAGTGTAGGGGGCACAGATACGCAGTATTTT. Its protein product is CAWSVGGTDTQYF.

This chain joins TRBV30 and TRBJ2-7; the D is unclear. Germline CDR1 GTSNPN, CDR2 SVGIG (reference sequence). Trimming shortened V by 0 bases and J by 4 bases, and 7 bases separated the two germline ends. The CDR3 has 12 residues. In nucleotides, the CDR3 is TGTGCCTGGAGTGTACGGCGGTACGAGCAGTACTTC. It yields the protein CAWSVRRYEQYF. The whole variable domain, filled in from reference TRBV30 and TRBJ2-7, reads SQTIHQWPATLVQPVGSPLSLECTVEGTSNPNLYWYRQAAGRGLQLLFYSVGIGQISSEVPQNLSASRPQDRQFILSSKKLLLSDSGFYLCAWSVRRYEQYFGPGTRLTVT.

In its sample, this clone was seen a few times. The chain is built from TRBV5-1 and TRBJ2-2; possibly TRBD2 for D (6 bases). The CDR3 contains 14 residues. V shed 1 base and J shed 7 bases, with 11 bases lying between them. Germline lookup yields CDR1 SGHRS and CDR2 YFSETQ. The CDR3 protein is CASSLSGEGGELFF. The DNA of the CDR3 is TGCGCCAGCAGCTTGTCGGGGGAAGGCGGGGAGCTGTTTTTT.

The rearrangement joins TRBV7-8 to TRBJ1-2; 8 nucleotides match TRBD1. V lost 5 bases and J lost 4; bases outside the gene matches: 3. Germline values: CDR1 SGHVS, CDR2 FQNEAQ. The CDR3 totals 13 residues. CDR3 residues: CASSRTGSYGYTF. DNA for the CDR3: TGTGCCAGCAGCCGGACAGGGTCCTATGGCTACACCTTC. Based on the CDR3 plus reference TRBV7-8 and TRBJ1-2, the full variable domain is GAGVSQSPRYKVAKRGQDVALRCDPISGHVSLFWYQQALGQGPEFLTYFQNEAQLDKSGLPSDRFFAERPEGSVSTLKIQRTQQEDSAVYLCASSRTGSYGYTFGSGTRLTVV.

This chain joins TRBV29-1 and TRBJ2-2; D is perhaps TRBD1 (5 bases). V dropped 3 bases and J dropped 6 bases, with 11 bases sitting between them. The V gene's germline CDR1 is SQVTM and CDR2 ANQGSEA. The CDR3 has 13 residues. The CDR3 region is CSVEGQASGELFF. The CDR3 DNA sequence: TGCAGCGTTGAGGGGCAGGCTTCCGGGGAGCTGTTTTTT.

This clone occurred a few times. The V gene is TRBV30, the J gene TRBJ2-7, with D possibly being TRBD1 (5 bases). CDR3 length: 11 residues. V was clipped by 0 bases and J by 9 bases, with 9 bases between them. Germline V gene data show CDR1 as GTSNPN and CDR2 as SVGIG (reference sequence). The CDR3 protein is CAWSVSQGQYF. CDR3 bases: TGTGCCTGGAGTGTAAGTCAGGGGCAGTACTTC.

This clone was observed a single time. The chain employs TRBV6-2 or TRBV6-3 and TRBJ1-5; 7 nucleotides align to TRBD1. Germline V gene data show CDR1 as MNHEY and CDR2 as SVGEGT. This CDR3 contains 16 residues. Trimming removed 5 bases from V and 2 bases from J; junction bases left unmatched: 9. The CDR3 sequence is CASSAPTGKGNQPQHF. DNA for the CDR3: TGTGCCAGCAGTGCCCCGACAGGGAAGGGCAATCAGCCCCAGCATTTT.

V gene TRBV4-2 combines with J gene TRBJ1-5, with a tentative D call TRBD1 (6 bases). Germline CDR1 and CDR2: LGHNA and YNFKEQ. V lost 1 base to trimming and J lost 7 bases, with 8 bases between them. The length of the CDR3 is 13 residues. Here the CDR3 reads CASSQGGGQPQHF. DNA for the CDR3: TGTGCCAGCAGCCAAGGCGGGGGCCAGCCCCAGCATTTT.

The chain couples TRBV4-2 to TRBJ1-5, with 7 bases aligning to TRBD1. Germline V lookup: CDR1 LGHNA, CDR2 YNFKEQ. The CDR3 runs 14 residues. The V and J ends lost 4 bases and 7 bases, in that order; junction bases with no gene match: 7. The CDR3 DNA reads TGTGCCAGCAGCCGCGACAGGGACAGCCAGCCCCAGCATTTT. This codes for CASSRDRDSQPQHF.

J is TRBJ2-2 and V is TRBV7-2; a weak D match, TRBD2 (6 bases). The CDR3 spans 16 residues. Per the germline V gene, CDR1 is SGHTA and CDR2 is FQGNSA. V was cut by 6 bases and J by 7 bases, with 21 bases left in between. The CDR3 reads CASSRGRLGNGGELFF. CDR3 nucleotide sequence: TGTGCCAGCAGTCGAGGAAGACTAGGGAATGGCGGGGAGCTGTTTTTT.

This chain connects TRBV7-6 to TRBJ1-2, with 11 bases that match TRBD1. CDR1 and CDR2 (germline): SGHVS, FNYEAQ. This CDR3 comprises 15 residues. The V gene end was trimmed by 2 bases and the J gene end by 8 bases; junction bases not matched to a gene: 7. CDR3 sequence reads: CASSLSGTGGHGYTF. The CDR3 nucleotides are TGTGCCAGCAGCTTATCCGGGACAGGGGGGCACGGCTACACCTTC.

A few counts support this clone. This sequence joins TRBV24-1 and TRBJ1-1, with D perhaps matching TRBD1 (5 bases). V gave up 6 bases and J gave up 0 bases, with 22 bases separating them. CDR1 is KGHDR and CDR2 is SFDVKD in the germline V gene. This CDR3 is built from 18 residues. CDR3 DNA sequence: TGTGCCACCAGTAAAGGGGTCGTCCTATCTGTGATGAACACTGAAGCTTTCTTT. Amino acid sequence: CATSKGVVLSVMNTEAFF.

J is TRBJ1-2 and V is TRBV19; D is undetermined. The CDR3 length is 14 residues. Germline values: CDR1 LNHDA, CDR2 SQIVND (reference sequence). V was cut by 4 bases and J by 0 bases, with 9 bases left in between. CDR3 sequence reads: CASSRTQANYGYTF. The CDR3 coding sequence is TGTGCCAGTAGTAGAACCCAGGCTAACTATGGCTACACCTTC.

The CDR3 reads CASSLGSSGANVLTF. The CDR3 DNA follows: TGCGCCAGCAGCTTGGGCAGCTCTGGGGCCAACGTCCTGACTTTC. The rearrangement links TRBV5-1 to TRBJ2-6; no firm D call. From germline, CDR1 is SGHRS and CDR2 YFSETQ. Trimming removed 0 bases from V and 0 bases from J, with 4 bases in between. The CDR3 runs to 15 residues.

The chain employs TRBV15 and TRBJ2-7; D is ambiguous. CDR3 size: 14 residues. CDR1 is LNHNV and CDR2 is YYDKDF in the germline V gene (reference sequence). V shed 2 bases and J shed 2 bases, with 10 bases lying between them. CDR3 amino acids: CATSRSGHTYEQYF. The CDR3 nucleotides read TGTGCCACCAGCAGATCCGGTCATACCTACGAGCAGTACTTC.